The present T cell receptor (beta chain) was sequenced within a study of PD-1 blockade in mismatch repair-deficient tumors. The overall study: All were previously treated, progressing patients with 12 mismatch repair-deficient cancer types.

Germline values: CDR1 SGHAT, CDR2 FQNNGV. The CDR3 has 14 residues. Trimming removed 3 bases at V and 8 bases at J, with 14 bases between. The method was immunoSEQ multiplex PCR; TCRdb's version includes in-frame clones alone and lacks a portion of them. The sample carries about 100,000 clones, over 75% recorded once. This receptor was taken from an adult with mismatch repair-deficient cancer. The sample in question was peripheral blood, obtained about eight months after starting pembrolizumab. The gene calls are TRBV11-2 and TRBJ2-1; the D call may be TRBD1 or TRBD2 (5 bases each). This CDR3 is CASSLGVSSDEQFF. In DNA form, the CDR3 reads TGTGCCAGCAGCTTGGGGGTTTCATCGGATGAGCAGTTCTTC.